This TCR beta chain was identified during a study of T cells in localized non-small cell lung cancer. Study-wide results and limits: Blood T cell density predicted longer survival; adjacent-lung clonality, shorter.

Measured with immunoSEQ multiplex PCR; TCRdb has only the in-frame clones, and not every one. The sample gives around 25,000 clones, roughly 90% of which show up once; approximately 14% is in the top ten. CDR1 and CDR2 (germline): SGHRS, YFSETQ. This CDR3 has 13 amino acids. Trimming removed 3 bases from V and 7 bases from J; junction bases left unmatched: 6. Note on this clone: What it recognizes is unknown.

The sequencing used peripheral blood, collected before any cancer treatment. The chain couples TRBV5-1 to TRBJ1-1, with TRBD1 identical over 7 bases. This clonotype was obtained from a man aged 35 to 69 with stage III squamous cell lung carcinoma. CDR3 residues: CASSYQGGFEAFF. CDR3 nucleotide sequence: TGCGCCAGCAGCTATCAGGGGGGTTTTGAAGCTTTCTTT.